Listed below are T cell receptor beta chains from one sample, sequenced in a study of shared clonotypes between healthy human individuals. Generated by immunoSEQ multiplex PCR, the TCRdb table keeps only in-frame clones and is missing some. The sample yields fewer than 550,000 clones, around 79% seen once. Source material: PBMCs. Receptors originate from a woman in her 40s in good health. Some clones in this sample may be carry-over from other donors' samples. CDR3s include the opening cysteine and the closing phenylalanine or tryptophan. D genes are given only for firm matches. A clone size is listed for some rows: how often the clone was seen (once, few, many), or a class if it is expanded.

V,D,size,J,CDR3,DNA
TRBV7-3,.,.,TRBJ2-7,CASSREPGAYEQYF,TGTGCCAGCAGCCGCGAGCCAGGGGCTTACGAGCAGTACTTC
TRBV7-6,.,.,TRBJ2-7,CASSSPGLIPYEQYF,TGTGCCAGCAGCTCCCCGGGACTCATCCCCTACGAGCAGTACTTC
TRBV5-6,.,once,TRBJ2-2,CASSLQVRGPGELFF,TGTGCCAGCAGCTTGCAAGTTCGGGGACCCGGGGAGCTGTTTTTT
TRBV6-1,.,.,TRBJ2-3,CASSEEYSDTQYF,TGTGCCAGCAGTGAAGAGTATTCAGATACGCAGTATTTT
TRBV19,.,once,TRBJ1-1,CASSQQGWTEAFF,TGTGCCAGTAGTCAACAGGGATGGACTGAAGCTTTCTTT
TRBV4-2,.,.,TRBJ1-2,CASSQDPGAYDYGYTF,TGTGCCAGCAGCCAAGATCCGGGGGCTTATGACTATGGCTACACCTTC
TRBV7-2,.,.,TRBJ2-2,CASSQLGTSKLFF,TGTGCCAGCAGCCAACTGGGGACTTCGAAGCTGTTTTTT
TRBV5-1,.,.,TRBJ1-1,CASSLGQTFSPLNTEAFF,TGCGCCAGCAGCTTGGGGCAGACCTTCTCCCCTCTGAACACTGAAGCTTTCTTT
TRBV5-1,.,.,TRBJ2-1,CASSLALGSSYNEQFF,TGCGCCAGCAGCTTGGCCTTAGGCAGCTCCTACAATGAGCAGTTCTTC
TRBV30,.,once,TRBJ1-3,CACWGTRGNTIYF,TGTGCCTGCTGGGGGACAAGGGGAAACACCATATATTTT
TRBV29-1,.,few,TRBJ2-7,CSVTPGEPYEQYF,TGCAGCGTTACTCCTGGAGAACCCTACGAGCAGTACTTC
TRBV4-2,.,.,TRBJ2-7,CASSWGKHEQYF,TGTGCCAGCAGCTGGGGAAAGCACGAGCAGTACTTC
TRBV29-1,.,.,TRBJ1-1,CSASNPTGEAFF,TGCAGCGCCTCAAACCCAACAGGGGAAGCTTTCTTT
TRBV7-2,.,.,TRBJ1-2,CASSPQAGREYGYTF,TGTGCCAGCAGCCCCCAGGCAGGCCGGGAATATGGCTACACCTTC
TRBV7-8,TRBD1,.,TRBJ1-5,CASSPQVPGQGSGQPQHF,TGTGCCAGCAGCCCACAAGTCCCGGGACAGGGATCGGGTCAGCCCCAGCATTTT
TRBV5-1,TRBD2,.,TRBJ2-1,CASSPYQGLRNEQFF,TGCGCCAGCAGCCCATACCAGGGACTACGCAATGAGCAGTTCTTC
TRBV19,.,.,TRBJ2-2,CASTPDRRQHTGELFF,TGTGCCAGTACTCCCGACCGTAGGCAACACACCGGGGAGCTGTTTTTT
TRBV5-5,.,once,TRBJ1-5,CASSLVAGLAGSNQPQHF,TGTGCCAGCAGCTTGGTGGCAGGGTTGGCAGGTAGCAATCAGCCCCAGCATTTT
TRBV29-1,TRBD1,.,TRBJ2-7,CSVRTGGINEQYF,TGCAGCGTCAGAACAGGGGGCATCAACGAGCAGTACTTC
TRBV18,.,once,TRBJ2-3,CASSPFSLTRGRASDTQYF,TGTGCCAGCTCACCGTTCTCGCTTACCAGGGGCCGGGCCTCAGATACGCAGTATTTT
TRBV21-1,.,once,TRBJ2-7,CASSKTSGEGYEQYF,TGTGCCAGCAGCAAGACTAGCGGAGAGGGGTACGAGCAGTACTTC
TRBV11-1,.,.,TRBJ2-7,CASSFRRGTYEQYF,TGTGCCAGCAGCTTCCGACGCGGTACCTACGAGCAGTACTTC
TRBV7-2,TRBD1,.,TRBJ1-2,CASSADRGSGYTF,TGTGCCAGCAGCGCCGACAGGGGTAGTGGCTACACCTTC
TRBV7-2,TRBD1,.,TRBJ1-2,CASSIRGVYGYTF,TGTGCCAGCAGCATCAGGGGGGTCTATGGCTACACCTTC
TRBV11-2,.,few,TRBJ2-3,CASRTVRARDTDTQYF,TGTGCCAGCAGAACAGTGAGGGCCAGGGACACAGATACGCAGTATTTT
TRBV6-1,TRBD1,few,TRBJ1-1,CASIGTGQTEAFF,TGTGCCAGCATTGGGACAGGGCAGACTGAAGCTTTCTTT
TRBV2,.,.,TRBJ2-4,CASTLAGPENIQYF,TGTGCCAGCACTCTTGCGGGACCGGAAAACATTCAGTACTTC
TRBV19,TRBD2,.,TRBJ2-1,CASSIGLAGVYEQFF,TGTGCCAGTAGTATTGGTCTAGCGGGAGTTTATGAGCAGTTCTTC
TRBV4-3,.,few,TRBJ2-7,CASSQFQEVSYEQYF,TGCGCCAGCAGCCAATTTCAGGAGGTCAGCTACGAGCAGTACTTC
TRBV5-8,TRBD2,.,TRBJ2-7,CASNSLVGAVAGPARF,TGTGCCAGCAACTCCTTAGTTGGGGCGGTAGCGGGACCCGCGAGATTC
TRBV11-3,TRBD1,.,TRBJ2-2,CASSLGGDRATGELFF,TGTGCCAGCAGCTTAGGGGGAGACAGGGCCACCGGGGAGCTGTTTTTT
TRBV27,.,.,TRBJ2-6,CASPPCGEVSGANVLTF,TGTGCCAGCCCACCATGTGGGGAAGTCTCTGGGGCCAACGTCCTGACTTTC
TRBV6-1,.,.,TRBJ1-2,CASRRSQANYGYTF,TGTGCCAGCAGGAGGTCACAGGCTAACTATGGCTACACCTTC
TRBV6-5,TRBD1,.,TRBJ1-1,CASRDTGADTEAFF,TGTGCCAGCAGGGACACAGGGGCTGACACTGAAGCTTTCTTT
TRBV11-2,.,.,TRBJ2-1,CASSLVGSSYNEQFF,TGTGCCAGCAGCTTAGTTGGTAGCTCCTACAATGAGCAGTTCTTC